This T cell receptor beta chain was obtained from a study of shared T cell receptors in the human thymus. Germline-derived CDR1 and CDR2 are MNHEY and SVGAGI. Trimming cost V 2 bases and J 12 bases, with 13 bases left between them. The CDR3 runs to 12 residues. Profiled with immunoSEQ multiplex PCR; TCRdb holds only in-frame clones, not every one. The table has some 720,000 clones, over 75% seen once. These sequences were also reported in another study, on human thymus T cells. That source notes: Thymic as well as blood repertoires seemed to favor certain V and J genes unevenly.

The chain links TRBV6-5 to TRBJ1-1; no firm D call. Source material: thymocytes. The TCR comes from a boy in the first two years of life with a congenital heart defect. The CDR3 here is CASSYDGRRSFF. DNA of the CDR3: TGTGCCAGCAGTTACGACGGCCGGCGGTCTTTCTTT.